These T cell receptor beta chains were read from a single sample in a study of human T cells and chemical hapten exposure. MiXCR was run by TCRdb on the RACE reads, yielding one entry per CDR3 protein. The data hold around 200,000 distinct CDR3 sequences, with 24% observed a single time. The input for sequencing was whole blood, taken in connection with sensitization to the hapten diphenylcyclopropenone (DPC). These receptors originate from a middle-aged woman with alopecia areata. Some clones in this sample may be carry-over from other donors' samples. Each CDR3 is given with its conserved first and last residue. The D gene is left open where the match is weak. Clone sizes are given selectively: once, few, many, or a class where the clone is expanded.

v_gene	d_gene	j_gene	abundance	CDR3nt	CDR3aa
TRBV6-6	NA	TRBJ2-6	NA	TGTGCCAGCAGTTACTCGGACGGTCTGACCTCTGGGGCCAACGTCCTGACTTTC	CASSYSDGLTSGANVLTF
TRBV28	TRBD1	TRBJ1-5	few	TGTGCCAGCAGTTTGGGGACAGCAGCGTGGACCCAGCATTTT	CASSLGTAAWTQHF
TRBV28	NA	TRBJ2-3	few	TGTGCCAGCAGTTTGAACGGAGCGCTCCCAGATACGCAGTATTTT	CASSLNGALPDTQYF
TRBV5-1	NA	TRBJ1-1	NA	TGCGCCAGCAGCTTGACAGGGTCGGGTACTGAAGCTTTCTTT	CASSLTGSGTEAFF
TRBV27	NA	TRBJ2-3	few	TGTGCCAGCAGTTGGGGGGCAGGGAGCGGTACAGATACGCAGTATTTT	CASSWGAGSGTDTQYF
TRBV11-3	TRBD2	TRBJ2-3	NA	TGTGCCAGCAGCCTAGCGGGACAAGCTGCAGATACGCAGTATTTT	CASSLAGQAADTQYF
TRBV29-1	TRBD1	TRBJ2-2	NA	TGCAGCGTGGACAGGGGACACACCGGGGAGCTGTTTTTT	CSVDRGHTGELFF
TRBV4-1	NA	TRBJ2-7	NA	TGCGCCAGCAGCCGAAGTTTGGTAGCGAATGTCGAGCAGTACTTC	CASSRSLVANVEQYF
TRBV29-1	NA	TRBJ2-5	few	TGCAGCGTCCAACCCATTCTCCTCGGACACCCCCAGTACTTC	CSVQPILLGHPQYF
TRBV5-1	NA	TRBJ1-1	NA	TGCGCCAGCAGCTTAGGGGGGAGTTTGACTGAAGCTTTCTTT	CASSLGGSLTEAFF
TRBV6-5	NA	TRBJ2-5	NA	TGTGCCAGCAGTTACTCGAGGCCAGCTCAAGAGACCCAGTACTTC	CASSYSRPAQETQYF